The 31 T cell receptor beta chains given below trace back to one sample, sequenced in a study of T-cell memory formation after mild COVID-19. TCRdb reprocessed the 5' RACE reads with MiXCR, giving one entry per CDR3 protein. The data hold about 130,000 distinct CDR3 sequences, with 5% to 6.5% observed a single time. The source material was PBMCs or a T cell subset sorted from them (not recorded which). These receptors were obtained from an adult woman who had mild COVID-19 (a few samples of this study predate the infection). Cell type and time point are not known.

This clonotype was observed a handful of times. This chain links TRBV3-1 with TRBJ2-3; 7 bases are shared with TRBD1. Unmatched junction bases numbered 8, after V lost 5 bases and J lost 9 bases. Germline-derived CDR1 and CDR2 are LGHDT and YNNKEL (reference sequence). The CDR3 extends over 13 amino acids. This CDR3 reads CASSTQGLGTQYF. The CDR3 nucleotides are TGTGCCAGCAGCACACAGGGGCTTGGGACGCAGTATTTT.

In this sample, this clonotype turned up a few times. The V call is TRBV7-2, the J call TRBJ2-1; the match to TRBD1 covers 7 bases. Per germline, CDR1 SGHTA and CDR2 FQGNSA. The CDR3 consists of 15 residues. The V and J ends lost 3 bases and 6 bases, in that order; junction bases with no gene match: 8. CDR3 bases: TGTGCCAGCAGCTTGGCGACAGGGTGGGGCAATGAGCAGTTCTTC. Amino acid sequence: CASSLATGWGNEQFF.

This sequence joins TRBV29-1 and TRBJ1-1; maybe TRBD1 (5 bases). The germline V gene encodes CDR1 SQVTM and CDR2 ANQGSEA. The V and J ends lost 4 bases and 7 bases respectively, with 13 bases between them. This CDR3 is built from 12 residues. This CDR3 reads CSVASGQGEAFF. The CDR3 nucleotides read TGCAGCGTTGCTTCAGGGCAGGGTGAAGCTTTCTTT.

This clonotype has just a few counts. The chain uses TRBV2 and TRBJ2-1; tentatively, D is TRBD1 (6 bases). This CDR3 spans 13 amino acids. V lost 1 base and J lost 6, with 7 bases in between. Germline V gene data show CDR1 as SNHLY and CDR2 as FYNNEI. CDR3 nucleotides: TGTGCCAGCAGTGAAGACAGGGTCAATGAGCAGTTCTTC. Translating it yields CASSEDRVNEQFF.

This clonotype was seen a handful of times. The chain employs TRBV12-3 or TRBV12-4 and TRBJ2-5, with no clear D. V was trimmed by 3 bases and J by 4 bases, leaving 12 bases between them. The CDR3 has 14 residues. The CDR3 protein is CASSFDYGTETQYF. DNA of the CDR3: TGTGCCAGCAGTTTTGATTACGGAACAGAGACCCAGTACTTC.

This clonotype was picked up many times. V gene TRBV3-1 combines with J gene TRBJ2-3; possibly TRBD2 for D (6 bases). The CDR3 has 15 amino acids. Germline CDR1 and CDR2: LGHDT and YNNKEL (reference sequence). V shed 0 bases and J shed 9 bases, with 16 bases lying between them. This CDR3 reads CASSQDPSTSRTQYF. The CDR3 coding sequence is TGTGCCAGCAGCCAAGACCCTTCGACTAGTCGGACGCAGTATTTT.

This clonotype was counted many times. The chain couples TRBV29-1 to TRBJ2-7; 9 bases agree with TRBD2. Trimming took 7 bases from V and 4 from J; bases not matched to a gene: 5. CDR1 and CDR2 (germline): SQVTM, ANQGSEA. The CDR3 covers 12 residues. The CDR3 spells CSGASGTYEQYF. The CDR3 bases are TGCAGCGGCGCTAGCGGGACGTACGAGCAGTACTTC.

The table lists this clonotype with many counts. The rearrangement joins TRBV12-3 or TRBV12-4 to TRBJ2-1, with 14 positions matching TRBD2. V was pared by 6 bases and J by 15 bases, with 13 bases of the junction left unmatched. This CDR3 comprises 15 residues. CDR3 nucleotides: TGTGCCAGCAGCCCTGGGGGGACTAGCGGGAGAGGGTGGTTCTTC. Its protein is CASSPGGTSGRGWFF.

This clonotype was seen a few times. The V gene is TRBV7-9, the J gene TRBJ1-1; D might be TRBD1 (5 bases). CDR3 length: 15 amino acids. In germline, CDR1 is SEHNR, CDR2 FQNEAQ (reference sequence). Trimming removed 1 base at V and 0 bases at J, with 9 bases between. The chain's CDR3 is CASSLGRQLNTEAFF. CDR3 nucleotides: TGTGCCAGCAGCTTAGGAAGACAGCTGAACACTGAAGCTTTCTTT.

In this sample, this clonotype turned up many times. This chain uses TRBV12-3 or TRBV12-4 with TRBJ2-1; 10 positions agree with TRBD1. V lost 6 bases to trimming and J lost 0 bases; unmatched junction nucleotides: 11. This CDR3 has 18 amino acids. This CDR3 is CASSPRDRGQASYNEQFF. The CDR3 DNA reads TGTGCCAGCAGCCCCAGAGACAGGGGGCAGGCCTCCTACAATGAGCAGTTCTTC.

The sample holds a few counts of this clonotype. The rearrangement uses TRBV24-1 and TRBJ2-3, with D hard to call. CDR1 and CDR2 from the germline V gene are KGHDR and SFDVKD. The V gene lost 4 bases and the J gene lost 1 base, with 14 bases spanning the gap. The CDR3 loop spans 16 amino acids. CDR3 region: CATSDPPSYGTDTQYF. The CDR3 nucleotides are TGTGCCACCAGTGACCCCCCCTCGTACGGCACAGATACGCAGTATTTT.

This clonotype was seen only a few times. The J gene is TRBJ2-7, the V gene TRBV24-1; 8 nucleotides agree with TRBD1. The germline gives CDR1 KGHDR, CDR2 SFDVKD. The length of the CDR3 is 16 residues. Trimming at V came to 5 bases and at J to 6 bases, leaving 14 bases not matched to a gene. The CDR3 is CATSGAAGTGFAEQYF. CDR3 nucleotides: TGTGCCACCAGTGGAGCGGCCGGGACAGGTTTCGCCGAGCAGTACTTC.

This clonotype was found many times. The rearrangement links TRBV20-1 to TRBJ1-1; TRBD1 aligns across 9 bases. This CDR3 has 15 amino acids. V shed 3 bases and J 1 base; nucleotides not matched to a gene: 6. The germline V gene has CDR1 DFQATT and CDR2 SNEGSKA (reference sequence). CDR3 nucleotide sequence: TGCAGTGCTAGGAGATCGGGACAGGGGAACACTGAAGCTTTCTTT. This encodes CSARRSGQGNTEAFF.

At least ten counts were recorded for this clonotype. The gene calls are TRBV29-1 and TRBJ2-3; 8 bases are a match to TRBD1. V shed 0 bases and J 1 base; nucleotides not matched to a gene: 3. The CDR3 spans 15 residues. The germline CDR1 and CDR2 sequences are SQVTM and ANQGSEA. The CDR3, as DNA: TGCAGCGTTGAAGATCTGGGACAGGGCACAGATACGCAGTATTTT. Protein sequence: CSVEDLGQGTDTQYF.

This sequence joins TRBV24-1 and TRBJ2-5, with TRBD2 identical over 15 bases. Germline assignment: CDR1 KGHDR and CDR2 SFDVKD. The CDR3 has 18 residues. V shed 4 bases and J 4 bases; nucleotides not matched to a gene: 9. CDR3 sequence (DNA): TGTGCCACCAGTGACGCCCTTGGACTAGCGGGGGGGCGAGAGACCCAGTACTTC. Translating gives CATSDALGLAGGRETQYF.

This clonotype was seen more than once but under ten times. The rearrangement joins TRBV4-1 to TRBJ2-1; perhaps TRBD1 as D (5 bases). The CDR3 consists of 17 residues. V shed 1 base and J shed 7 bases, with 20 bases lying between them. Germline loops: CDR1 MGHRA, CDR2 YSYEKL. CDR3 region: CASSQAPLKGLENEQFF. The CDR3 DNA reads as TGCGCCAGCAGCCAAGCGCCATTAAAGGGGCTAGAGAATGAGCAGTTCTTC.

Many counts were recorded for this clonotype. This rearrangement joins TRBV9 to TRBJ1-6; perhaps TRBD1 as D (6 bases). This CDR3 region has 16 residues. The V and J ends lost 4 bases and 7 bases respectively, with 18 bases between them. Germline lookup yields CDR1 SGDLS and CDR2 YYNGEE. Here the CDR3 reads CASSPRTDQRNSPLHF. Written as DNA, the CDR3 is TGTGCCAGCAGCCCCCGGACAGATCAGCGGAATTCACCCCTCCACTTT.

The chain uses TRBV20-1 and TRBJ1-4; D gene ambiguous. The germline V and J ends were trimmed by 0 bases and 4 bases, with 21 bases remaining between them. Germline values: CDR1 DFQATT, CDR2 SNEGSKA (reference sequence). This CDR3 spans 18 amino acids. DNA of the CDR3: TGCAGTGCTAGAGATTTGTTTGGAGCGAGACCCAATAATGAAAAACTGTTTTTT. Residues: CSARDLFGARPNNEKLFF.

CDR3 coding DNA: TGTGCCAGCAGCAGGGGGCAAGAGAGACTTCCTCGTCCTAACGAGCAGTACTTC. This encodes CASSRGQERLPRPNEQYF. V gene TRBV7-9 combines with J gene TRBJ2-7; 7 positions agree with TRBD1. The V gene's germline CDR1 is SEHNR and CDR2 FQNEAQ (reference sequence). V shed 5 bases and J 5 bases; nucleotides not matched to a gene: 21. The CDR3 totals 18 residues.

This clonotype was found a few times. The CDR3, as DNA: TGCAGCGGGTCCCTCAATTACAATGAGCAGTTCTTC. Translating gives CSGSLNYNEQFF. The chain combines TRBV29-1 with TRBJ2-1, with unresolved D. This CDR3 spans 12 amino acids. CDR1 SQVTM and CDR2 ANQGSEA come from the germline V gene. V was pared by 7 bases and J by 4 bases, with 11 bases between.

The CDR3 loop is CASSMDPEETQYF. The CDR3 DNA is TGTGCCAGCAGCATGGACCCCGAAGAGACCCAGTACTTC. The chain carries TRBV11-2 and TRBJ2-5; the D is unclear. V was pared by 5 bases and J by 3 bases, with 10 bases between. The CDR3 consists of 13 residues. Germline lookup yields CDR1 SGHAT and CDR2 FQNNGV.

The sample holds a few counts of this clonotype. V usage is TRBV7-3 and J usage is TRBJ2-3; possible D gene TRBD1, 7 bases. The CDR3 is 16 amino acids. V lost 2 bases and J lost 3, with 15 bases in between. The V gene's germline CDR1 is SGHTA and CDR2 FQGTGA. The DNA of the CDR3 is TGTGCCAGCAGCTTAGCCCCAGCAGGGGGGACAGATACGCAGTATTTT. Translated: CASSLAPAGGTDTQYF.

This clonotype occurred many times. The chain is built from TRBV12-3 or TRBV12-4 and TRBJ2-1, with unresolved D. V lost 0 bases and J 0 bases, leaving 18 bases between the germline ends. This CDR3 region has 19 residues. The CDR3 DNA reads as TGTGCCAGCAGTTTAGCGGAACAGTGGGTTGAGAGCTCCTACAATGAGCAGTTCTTC. Protein sequence: CASSLAEQWVESSYNEQFF.

This chain uses TRBV20-1 with TRBJ2-7; D possibly uses TRBD1 or TRBD2 (5 bases each). CDR3 length: 14 amino acids. CDR1 DFQATT and CDR2 SNEGSKA come from the germline V gene (reference sequence). Trimming shortened V by 1 base and J by 4 bases, and 14 bases separated the two germline ends. CDR3 loop: CSARAGSRGYEQYF. CDR3 in DNA: TGCAGTGCTAGAGCAGGGTCACGAGGGTACGAGCAGTACTTC.

The rearrangement uses TRBV9 and TRBJ1-1; weak D call: TRBD1 (5 bases). Trimming took off 4 bases at V and 9 bases at J, with 22 bases between the two ends. Germline-derived CDR1 and CDR2 are SGDLS and YYNGEE. CDR3 length: 15 residues. CDR3 in DNA: TGTGCCAGCAGCCCAGGACAAGGCGGACCTGAAAAAGCTTTCTTT. It yields the protein CASSPGQGGPEKAFF.

The count of this clonotype is one. The chain uses TRBV24-1 and TRBJ2-3, with D perhaps matching TRBD1 (5 bases). The CDR3 totals 15 residues. Trimming took off 4 bases at V and 1 base at J, with 11 bases between the two ends. Germline CDR1 and CDR2: KGHDR and SFDVKD. Here the CDR3 DNA reads TGTGCCACCAGTGACCCACCCAGGGGCACAGATACGCAGTATTTT. This sequence encodes CATSDPPRGTDTQYF.

The chain is built from TRBV11-3 and TRBJ2-7, with D possibly matching TRBD1 (6 bases). Germline V gene lookup returns CDR1 SGHNT and CDR2 YENEEA. The CDR3 has 13 residues. V was trimmed by 5 bases and J by 5 bases, leaving 13 bases between them. In DNA form, the CDR3 reads TGTGCCAGCAGCCACGGACAGAGGGACGAGCAGTACTTC. It translates to CASSHGQRDEQYF.

This clonotype was seen only a few times. The V gene is TRBV19, the J gene TRBJ2-6, with 10 bases aligning to TRBD1. Germline assignment: CDR1 LNHDA and CDR2 SQIVND (reference sequence). Trimming cost V 5 bases and J 0 bases; bases outside gene matches: 4. The length of the CDR3 is 17 residues. CDR3 coding DNA: TGTGCCAGTAGTCCGGGACAGGGGTTCTCTGGGGCCAACGTCCTGACTTTC. Its protein product is CASSPGQGFSGANVLTF.

In this sample, this clonotype turned up a few times. J is TRBJ2-5 and V is TRBV29-1, with no clear D. Germline-derived CDR1 and CDR2 are SQVTM and ANQGSEA. With 5 bases removed from V and 2 bases from J, the gap between germline ends came to 9 bases. There are 12 residues in the CDR3. CDR3 sequence reads: CSVTRNQETQYF. The CDR3 DNA reads as TGCAGCGTTACCCGGAATCAAGAGACCCAGTACTTC. Complete variable domain (other parts from reference TRBV29-1 and TRBJ2-5): SAVISQKPSRDICQRGTSLTIQCQVDSQVTMMFWYRQQPGQSLTLIATANQGSEATYESGFVIDKFPISRPNLTFSTLTVSNMSPEDSSIYLCSVTRNQETQYFGPGTRLLVL.

This clonotype has a handful of counts. The DNA of the CDR3 is TGTGCCAGCAGCTTAGTTCATTCCCCTTTGTATAATTCACCCCTCCACTTT. Amino acid sequence: CASSLVHSPLYNSPLHF. This rearrangement joins TRBV7-2 to TRBJ1-6; D gene ambiguous. Germline V gene sequence: CDR1 SGHTA, CDR2 FQGNSA. CDR3 length equals 17 residues. The V end was cut by 1 base, the J end by 4 bases, with 14 bases between.

This clonotype was observed a handful of times. The genes are TRBV12-3 or TRBV12-4 and TRBJ2-1; 7 bases fit TRBD2. CDR3 length equals 17 residues. Trimming at V came to 4 bases and at J to 7 bases, leaving 16 bases not matched to a gene. CDR3 amino acids: CASSSLLRARGMNEQFF. Here the CDR3 DNA reads TGTGCCAGCAGTTCCCTCCTCCGGGCGCGGGGGATGAATGAGCAGTTCTTC.